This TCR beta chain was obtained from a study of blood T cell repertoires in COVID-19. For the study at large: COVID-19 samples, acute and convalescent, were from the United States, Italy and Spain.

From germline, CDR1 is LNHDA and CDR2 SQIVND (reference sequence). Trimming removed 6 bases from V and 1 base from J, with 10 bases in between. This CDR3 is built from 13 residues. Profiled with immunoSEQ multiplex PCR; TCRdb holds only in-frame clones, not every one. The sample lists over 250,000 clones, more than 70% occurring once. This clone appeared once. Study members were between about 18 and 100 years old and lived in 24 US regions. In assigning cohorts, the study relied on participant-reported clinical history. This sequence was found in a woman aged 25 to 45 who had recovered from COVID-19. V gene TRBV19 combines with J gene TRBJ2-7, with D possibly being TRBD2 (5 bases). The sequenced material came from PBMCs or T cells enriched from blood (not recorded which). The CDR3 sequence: CASSAGDSYEQYF. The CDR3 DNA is TGTGCCAGTAGCGCGGGCGATTCCTACGAGCAGTACTTC.